The entry below describes one T cell receptor beta chain. Its specificity is not known. This may be a read error, as it is one base from a much larger clone. The sample is drawn from a study of regulatory T cells in long-lasting Graves disease. Findings and caveats of the study: Analysis covered peripheral blood alone, not thyroid tissue. With persistent disease, TRBV28, TRBJ1-2 and TRBJ2-5 were the favored segments.

Building the TCR beta libraries relied on iRepertoire HTBI primers, and CDR3 regions underwent Arm-PCR. TCRdb reprocessed the multiplex PCR reads via MiXCR and lists one record per CDR3 protein. The sample records over 650,000 distinct CDR3 sequences, around 30% being singletons. The CDR3 is 15 amino acids. Germline assignment: CDR1 MNHNS and CDR2 SASEGT. Described time point: persistent/refractory GD, antithyroid drugs over 5 years with positive TRAb. PBMC RNA served as the TCR library source. This receptor was identified in a female donor with Graves disease. The gene calls are TRBV6-1 and TRBJ1-2; TRBD1 matches 10 bases. The material sequenced was peripheral blood mononuclear cells (PBMCs), taken when the disease was refractory, from a patient treated with antithyroid drugs. CDR3 residues: CVSSRGQGNDYGYTF. The CDR3 nucleotides read TGTGTCAGCAGTAGGGGACAGGGGAACGACTATGGCTACACCTTC.